The present entry profiles one T cell receptor beta chain with its context. Its antigen remains unknown. A junction boundary mismatches the germline segment, possibly from a read error. This record belongs to a study of T cell clonotyping in hematopoietic cell transplantation. Study-level findings and limits: Cells were unsorted, so CD4 and CD8 contributions were not separated. At the given depth, recipient repertoires were over 95% de novo clonotypes. Pathologically expanded recipient clonotypes increased progressively from day 30 to day 180 as diversity fell. Higher Inverse Simpson Index values in graft donor and pretransplant recipient predicted broader posttransplant TCR diversity.

This CDR3 region has 15 residues. The germline V gene encodes CDR1 SGHNT and CDR2 YENEEA. Generated by immunoSEQ multiplex PCR, the TCRdb table keeps only in-frame clones and is missing some. In the table there are tens of thousands of clones, 94% of which are singletons. J is TRBJ1-6 and V is TRBV11-3; D unresolved. This clonotype originated in a woman aged 45-59 years in good health. Some clones in this sample may be carry-over from other donors' samples. Sequences were obtained from peripheral blood mononuclear cells. In DNA, the CDR3 is TGTGCCAGCAGCTTCGGCACCTCCGATAATTCACCCCTCCACTTT. Amino acids: CASSFGTSDNSPLHF.